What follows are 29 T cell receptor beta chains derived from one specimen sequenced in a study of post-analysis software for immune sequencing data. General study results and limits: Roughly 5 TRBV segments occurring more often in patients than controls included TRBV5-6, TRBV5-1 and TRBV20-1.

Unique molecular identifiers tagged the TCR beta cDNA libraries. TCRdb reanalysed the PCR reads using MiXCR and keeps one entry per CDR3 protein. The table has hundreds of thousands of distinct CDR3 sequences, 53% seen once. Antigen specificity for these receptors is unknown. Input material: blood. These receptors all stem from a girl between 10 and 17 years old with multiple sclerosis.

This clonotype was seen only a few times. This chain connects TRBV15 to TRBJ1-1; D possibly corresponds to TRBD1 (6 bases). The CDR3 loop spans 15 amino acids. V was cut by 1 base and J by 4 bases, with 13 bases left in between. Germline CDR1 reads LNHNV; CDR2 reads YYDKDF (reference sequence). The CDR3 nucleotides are TGTGCCACCAGCAGAGTGAGGGGGGGGGGCACTGAAGCTTTCTTT. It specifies CATSRVRGGGTEAFF.

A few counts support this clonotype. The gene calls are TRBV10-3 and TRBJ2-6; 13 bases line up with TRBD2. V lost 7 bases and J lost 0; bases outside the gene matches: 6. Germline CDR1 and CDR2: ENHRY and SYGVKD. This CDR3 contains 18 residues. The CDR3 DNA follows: TGTGCCATCACCGGGACTAGCGGGGACCTCTCTGGGGCCAACGTCCTGACTTTC. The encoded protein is CAITGTSGDLSGANVLTF.

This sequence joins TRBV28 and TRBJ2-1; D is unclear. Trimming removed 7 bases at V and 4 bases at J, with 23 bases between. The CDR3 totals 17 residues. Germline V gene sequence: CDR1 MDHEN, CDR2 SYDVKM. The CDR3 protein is CASTPRVHPKQYNEQFF. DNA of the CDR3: TGTGCCAGCACACCCCGGGTCCACCCAAAACAATACAATGAGCAGTTCTTC.

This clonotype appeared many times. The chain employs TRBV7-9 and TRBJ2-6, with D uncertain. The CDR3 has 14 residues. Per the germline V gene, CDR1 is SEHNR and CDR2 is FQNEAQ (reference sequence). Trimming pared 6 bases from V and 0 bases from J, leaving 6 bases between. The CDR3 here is CASRISSGANVLTF. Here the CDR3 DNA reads TGTGCCAGCAGGATATCCTCTGGGGCCAACGTCCTGACTTTC.

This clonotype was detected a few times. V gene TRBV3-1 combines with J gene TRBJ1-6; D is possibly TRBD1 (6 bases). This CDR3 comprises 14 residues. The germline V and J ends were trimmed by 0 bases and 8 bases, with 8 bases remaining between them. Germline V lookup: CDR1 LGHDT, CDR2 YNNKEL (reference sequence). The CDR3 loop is CASSQEDSYSPLHF. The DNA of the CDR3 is TGTGCCAGCAGCCAAGAGGACAGTTATTCACCCCTCCACTTT.

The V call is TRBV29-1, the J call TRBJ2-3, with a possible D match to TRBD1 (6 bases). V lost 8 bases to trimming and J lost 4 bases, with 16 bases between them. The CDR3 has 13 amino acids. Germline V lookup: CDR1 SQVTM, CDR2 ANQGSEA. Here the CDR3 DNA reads TGCAGCCGTGGGACACACCTGGCAGATACGCAGTATTTT. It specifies CSRGTHLADTQYF.

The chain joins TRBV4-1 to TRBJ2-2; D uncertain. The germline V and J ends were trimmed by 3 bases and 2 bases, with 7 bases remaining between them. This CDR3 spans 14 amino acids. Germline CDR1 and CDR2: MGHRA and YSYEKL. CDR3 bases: TGCGCCAGCAGCCAGAGGAGCAACACCGGGGAGCTGTTTTTT. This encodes CASSQRSNTGELFF.

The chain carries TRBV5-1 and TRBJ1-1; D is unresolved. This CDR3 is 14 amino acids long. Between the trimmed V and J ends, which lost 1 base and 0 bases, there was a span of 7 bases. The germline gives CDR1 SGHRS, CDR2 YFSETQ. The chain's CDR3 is CASSLSSLNTEAFF. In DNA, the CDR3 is TGCGCCAGCAGCTTGTCGAGCCTGAACACTGAAGCTTTCTTT.

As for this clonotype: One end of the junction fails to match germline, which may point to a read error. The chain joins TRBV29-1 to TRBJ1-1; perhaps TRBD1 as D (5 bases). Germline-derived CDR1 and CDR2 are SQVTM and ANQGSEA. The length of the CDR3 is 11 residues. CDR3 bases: TGCAGCGTTCTACTAGCGGGGCCACTGTATTTT. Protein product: CSVLLAGPLYF. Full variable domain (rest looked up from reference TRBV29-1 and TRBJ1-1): SAVISQKPSRDICQRGTSLTIQCQVDSQVTMMFWYRQQPGQSLTLIATANQGSEATYESGFVIDKFPISRPNLTFSTLTVSNMSPEDSSIYLCSVLLAGPLYFGQGTRLTVV.

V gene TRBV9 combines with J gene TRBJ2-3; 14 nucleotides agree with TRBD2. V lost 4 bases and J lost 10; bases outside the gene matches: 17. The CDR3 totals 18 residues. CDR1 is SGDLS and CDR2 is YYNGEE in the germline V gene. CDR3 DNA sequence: TGTGCCAGCAGCCTAAGGAGCCCGGGACTAGCGGGAGAAGGTCCGCAGTATTTT. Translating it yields CASSLRSPGLAGEGPQYF.

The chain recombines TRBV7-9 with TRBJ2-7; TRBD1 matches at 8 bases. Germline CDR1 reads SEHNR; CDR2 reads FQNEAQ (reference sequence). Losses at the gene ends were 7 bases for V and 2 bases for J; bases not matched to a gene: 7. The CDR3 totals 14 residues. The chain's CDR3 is CASNTRDRPYEQYF. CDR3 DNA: TGTGCCAGCAATACCCGGGACAGGCCCTACGAGCAGTACTTC.

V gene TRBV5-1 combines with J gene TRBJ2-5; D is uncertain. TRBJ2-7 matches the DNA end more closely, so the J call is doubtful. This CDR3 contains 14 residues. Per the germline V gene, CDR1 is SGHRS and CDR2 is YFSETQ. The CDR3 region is CASSSSTQAYEQYF. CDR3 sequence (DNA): TGCGCCAGCAGCTCCTCAACTCAAGCCTACGAGCAGTACTTC.

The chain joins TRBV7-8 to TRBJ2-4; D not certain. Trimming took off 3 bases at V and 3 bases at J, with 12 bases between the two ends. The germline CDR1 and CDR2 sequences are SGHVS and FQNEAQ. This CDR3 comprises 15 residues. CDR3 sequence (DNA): TGTGCCAGCAGCTTGTCGCCTGATCTCAAAAACATTCAGTACTTC. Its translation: CASSLSPDLKNIQYF.

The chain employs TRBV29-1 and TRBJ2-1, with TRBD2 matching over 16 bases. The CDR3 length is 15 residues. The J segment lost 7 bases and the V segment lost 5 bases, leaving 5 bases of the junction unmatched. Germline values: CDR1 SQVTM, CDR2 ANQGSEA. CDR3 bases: TGCAGCGTTATGGGACTAGCGGGGGGGTGGAATGAGCAGTTCTTC. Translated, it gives CSVMGLAGGWNEQFF.

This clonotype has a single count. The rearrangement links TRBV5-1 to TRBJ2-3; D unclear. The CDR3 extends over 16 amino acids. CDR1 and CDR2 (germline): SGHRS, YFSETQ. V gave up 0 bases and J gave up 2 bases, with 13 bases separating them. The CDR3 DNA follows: TGCGCCAGCAGCTTGGACGGAACCCCTCACACAGATACGCAGTATTTT. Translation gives CASSLDGTPHTDTQYF.

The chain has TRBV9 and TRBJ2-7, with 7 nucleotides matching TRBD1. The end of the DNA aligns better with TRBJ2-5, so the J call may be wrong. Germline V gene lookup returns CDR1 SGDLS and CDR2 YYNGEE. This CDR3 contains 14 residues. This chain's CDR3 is CASSARGLGETQYF. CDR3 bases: TGTGCCAGCTCAGCAAGGGGGCTGGGGGAGACCCAGTACTTC.

CDR3 nucleotides: TGCGCCAGCAGCCAACTTCTGGGGGGCCCTGAAGCTTTCTTT. Translation: CASSQLLGGPEAFF. The chain recombines TRBV4-1 with TRBJ1-1, with TRBD1 as a possible D gene (6 bases). Germline CDR1 is MGHRA and CDR2 is YSYEKL. V was trimmed by 2 bases and J by 6 bases, leaving 13 bases between them. The CDR3 spans 14 residues.

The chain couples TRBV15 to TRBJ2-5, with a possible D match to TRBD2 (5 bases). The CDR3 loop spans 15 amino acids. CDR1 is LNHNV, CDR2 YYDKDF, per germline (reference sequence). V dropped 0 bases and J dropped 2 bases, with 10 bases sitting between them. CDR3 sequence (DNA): TGTGCCACCAGCAGAGATGGGAGAAAGCAAGAGACCCAGTACTTC. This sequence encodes CATSRDGRKQETQYF.

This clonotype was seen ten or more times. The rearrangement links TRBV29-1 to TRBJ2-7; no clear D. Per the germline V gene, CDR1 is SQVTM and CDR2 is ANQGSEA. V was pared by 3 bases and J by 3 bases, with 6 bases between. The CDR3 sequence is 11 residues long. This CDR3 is CSVEAGYEQYF. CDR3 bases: TGCAGCGTTGAGGCAGGCTACGAGCAGTACTTC.

The CDR3, as DNA: TGTGCCAGCAGCTTGCAGGTTAGCGGGGGACCCCGCGAGCAGTACTTC. Protein product: CASSLQVSGGPREQYF. The chain couples TRBV7-2 to TRBJ2-7; 9 nucleotides align to TRBD2. The CDR3 extends over 16 amino acids. The germline V gene has CDR1 SGHTA and CDR2 FQGNSA. V dropped 3 bases and J dropped 6; count of bases not matched to a gene: 12.

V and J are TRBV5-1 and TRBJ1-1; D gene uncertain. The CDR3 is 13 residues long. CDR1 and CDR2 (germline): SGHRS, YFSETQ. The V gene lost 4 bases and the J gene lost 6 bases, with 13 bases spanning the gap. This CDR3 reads CASSVGSPAEAFF. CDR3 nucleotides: TGCGCCAGCAGCGTTGGTTCGCCCGCTGAAGCTTTCTTT.

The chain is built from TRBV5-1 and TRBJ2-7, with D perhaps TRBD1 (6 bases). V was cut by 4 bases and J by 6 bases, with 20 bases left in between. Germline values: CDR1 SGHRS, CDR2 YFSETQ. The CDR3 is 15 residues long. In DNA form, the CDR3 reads TGCGCCAGCAGCACCGGGACATCTAAAGGGGGCGAGCAGTACTTC. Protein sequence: CASSTGTSKGGEQYF.

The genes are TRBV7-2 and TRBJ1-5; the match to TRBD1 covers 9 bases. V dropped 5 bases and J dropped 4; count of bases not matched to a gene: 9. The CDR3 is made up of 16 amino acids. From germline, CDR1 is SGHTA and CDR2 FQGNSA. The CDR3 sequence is CASSPTTGGKNQPQHF. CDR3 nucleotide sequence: TGTGCCAGCAGCCCCACGACAGGGGGGAAAAATCAGCCCCAGCATTTT.

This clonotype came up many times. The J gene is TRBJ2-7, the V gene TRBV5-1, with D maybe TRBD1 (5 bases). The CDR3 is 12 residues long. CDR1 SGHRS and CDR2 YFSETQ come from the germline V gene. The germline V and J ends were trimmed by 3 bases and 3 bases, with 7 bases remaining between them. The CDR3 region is CASSYDSYEQYF. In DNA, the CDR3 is TGCGCCAGCAGCTATGACAGCTACGAGCAGTACTTC. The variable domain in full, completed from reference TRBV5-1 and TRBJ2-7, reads KAGVTQTPRYLIKTRGQQVTLSCSPISGHRSVSWYQQTPGQGLQFLFEYFSETQRNKGNFPGRFSGRQFSNSRSEMNVSTLELGDSALYLCASSYDSYEQYFGPGTRLTVT.

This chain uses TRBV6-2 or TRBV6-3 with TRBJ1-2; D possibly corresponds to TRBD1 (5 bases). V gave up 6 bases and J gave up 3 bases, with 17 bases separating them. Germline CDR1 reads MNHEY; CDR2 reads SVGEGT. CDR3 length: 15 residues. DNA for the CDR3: TGTGCCAGCAGGGATACGAGGGGAGTGGACTATGGCTACACCTTC. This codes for CASRDTRGVDYGYTF.

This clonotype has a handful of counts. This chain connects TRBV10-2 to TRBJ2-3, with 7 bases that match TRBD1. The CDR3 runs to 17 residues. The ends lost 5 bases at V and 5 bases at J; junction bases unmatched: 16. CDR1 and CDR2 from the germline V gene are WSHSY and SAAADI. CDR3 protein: CASSQSDRAEKGDTQYF. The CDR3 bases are TGCGCCAGCAGTCAATCCGACAGGGCCGAAAAAGGAGATACGCAGTATTTT.

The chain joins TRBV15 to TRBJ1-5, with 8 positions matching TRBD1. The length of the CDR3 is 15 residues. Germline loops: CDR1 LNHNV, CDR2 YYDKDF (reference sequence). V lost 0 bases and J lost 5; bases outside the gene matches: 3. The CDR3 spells CATSRDGQGHQPQHF. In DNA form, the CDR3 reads TGTGCCACCAGCAGAGACGGACAGGGCCATCAGCCCCAGCATTTT.

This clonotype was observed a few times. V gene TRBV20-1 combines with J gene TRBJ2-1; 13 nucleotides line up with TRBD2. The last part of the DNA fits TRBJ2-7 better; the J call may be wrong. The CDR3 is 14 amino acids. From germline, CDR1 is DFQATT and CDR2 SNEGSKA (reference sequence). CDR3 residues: CSAAGTSGINEQYF. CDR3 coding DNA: TGCAGTGCGGCCGGGACTAGCGGGATCAATGAGCAGTACTTC.

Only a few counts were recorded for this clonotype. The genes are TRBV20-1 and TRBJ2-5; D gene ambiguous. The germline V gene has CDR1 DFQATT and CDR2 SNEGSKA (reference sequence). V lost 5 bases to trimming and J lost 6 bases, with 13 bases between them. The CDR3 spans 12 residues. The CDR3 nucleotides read TGCAGTGCTTATATCCTATCCCAGACCCAGTACTTC. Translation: CSAYILSQTQYF.